One sample yielded the 6 T cell receptor beta chains listed below, sequenced in a study of shared clonotypes between healthy human individuals. The repertoire was sequenced with immunoSEQ multiplex PCR; TCRdb's copy has only in-frame clones and lacks some. The repertoire has approximately 2,000,000 clones, roughly 90% of them found once; the top ten carry approximately 0.39%. Source material: naive CD4+ T cells from PBMCs. Subset given: CD45RA+ positively selected. These TCRs come from a man aged 18 to 29 in good health. Some clones in this sample may be carry-over from other donors' samples.

The chain joins TRBV12-5 to TRBJ2-2; tentative D call: TRBD2 (6 bases). Germline-derived CDR1 and CDR2 are LGHNT and FRNRAP. Between the trimmed V and J ends, which lost 3 bases and 2 bases, there was a span of 10 bases. The CDR3 extends over 15 amino acids. The CDR3 nucleotides read TGTGCTAGTGGTTTAGGAGGGACCAACACCGGGGAGCTGTTTTTT. This gives the protein CASGLGGTNTGELFF.

This chain connects TRBV7-9 to TRBJ1-3, with 7 positions matching TRBD1. The V and J ends lost 3 bases and 0 bases, in that order; junction bases with no gene match: 5. Per the germline V gene, CDR1 is SEHNR and CDR2 is FQNEAQ (reference sequence). This CDR3 has 16 amino acids. The chain's CDR3 is CASSFQTGSSGNTIYF. CDR3 DNA: TGTGCCAGCAGCTTCCAGACAGGGAGCTCTGGAAACACCATATATTTT.

The count of this clone is one. The V gene is TRBV4-2, the J gene TRBJ2-3; D is uncertain. V lost 0 bases, J lost 1 base, and 8 bases lay in between. The CDR3 runs 15 residues. Germline loops: CDR1 LGHNA, CDR2 YNFKEQ. The CDR3 sequence: CASSQDPIRTDTQYF. The CDR3 DNA is TGTGCCAGCAGCCAAGATCCAATTCGCACAGATACGCAGTATTTT.

This chain joins TRBV5-1 and TRBJ1-1, with no clear D. CDR3 size: 12 residues. The V gene's germline CDR1 is SGHRS and CDR2 YFSETQ. With 6 bases removed from V and 5 bases from J, the gap between germline ends came to 11 bases. The CDR3 is CASTEGGTEAFF. The CDR3 region has the DNA TGCGCCAGCACAGAAGGAGGGACTGAAGCTTTCTTT. The complete variable domain, with remaining parts taken from reference TRBV5-1 and TRBJ1-1, reads KAGVTQTPRYLIKTRGQQVTLSCSPISGHRSVSWYQQTPGQGLQFLFEYFSETQRNKGNFPGRFSGRQFSNSRSEMNVSTLELGDSALYLCASTEGGTEAFFGQGTRLTVV.

The gene calls are TRBV6-1 and TRBJ2-1; D unclear. V gave up 7 bases and J gave up 3 bases, with 10 bases separating them. The germline V gene encodes CDR1 MNHNS and CDR2 SASEGT. CDR3 length: 13 residues. Here the CDR3 DNA reads TGTGCCAGCACCGATCAGTTCTACAATGAGCAGTTCTTC. Its translation: CASTDQFYNEQFF.

DNA of the CDR3: TGTGCCAGCAGCCCAGAGGACAATTCACCCCTCCACTTT. Residues: CASSPEDNSPLHF. The chain combines TRBV7-9 with TRBJ1-6, with no clear D. Trimming left V 5 bases short and J 7 bases short, with 9 bases between. Germline CDR1 SEHNR, CDR2 FQNEAQ (reference sequence). This CDR3 comprises 13 residues.